This TCR delta chain derives from a study of gamma-delta chains in newborns, infants, children. Across the whole study: Microbial exposure reportedly drives polyclonal innate γδ T cell expansion after birth.

TCRdb reapplied CATT to the reads. Of roughly 4,000 delta-chain clones in the sample, 44% were seen once. The CDR3 sequence is 20 residues long. From germline, CDR1 is GEAIGNYY and CDR2 EKD. Unmatched junction bases numbered 16, after V lost 0 bases and J lost 1 base. The receptor was isolated from a child who was a newborn, infant or young child, either healthy, febrile or measles-vaccinated (not recorded which). V is TRDV2 and J is TRDJ1; the match to TRDD3 covers 10 bases. Here the sequenced sample was blood, taken at week 6. The CDR3 nucleotides are TGTGCCTGTGACACCGTTTCCAGCGGGGGATACGTCGGGTGCACCGATAAACTCATCTTT. Translating it yields CACDTVSSGGYVGCTDKLIF.